These 17 T cell receptor beta chains came from one sample sequenced in a study of T cell repertoires in cytomegalovirus infection. Using its own MiXCR run on the reads, TCRdb lists one record per CDR3 protein. Of around 570,000 distinct CDR3 sequences listed, approximately 40% were seen once; the top ten hold 40% to 60%. No antigen has been assigned to these receptors. The specimen comprised cultured PBMCs, sampled from culture after CMV antigen stimulation. The receptors come from a human donor in good health (CMV status not recorded). Some clones in this sample may be carry-over from other donors' samples.

The rearrangement uses TRBV28 and TRBJ1-2; tentative D call: TRBD1 (6 bases). This CDR3 is 16 amino acids long. From germline, CDR1 is MDHEN and CDR2 SYDVKM. Trimming cost V 8 bases and J 8 bases, with 27 bases left between them. In DNA, the CDR3 is TGTGCCAGCGGCTTAGGGACACGGGGTGGAGGAAGAGGCTACACCTTC. It codes for CASGLGTRGGGRGYTF.

This clonotype has a count of ten or more. V usage is TRBV7-2 and J usage is TRBJ1-5, with 7 nucleotides matching TRBD1. The V segment lost 2 bases and the J segment 9 bases; nucleotides outside the gene matches: 4. CDR3 length equals 13 residues. Germline V gives CDR1 SGHTA, CDR2 FQGNSA. For the CDR3, the DNA is TGTGCCAGCAGCTTAAGGACAGGACGGCCCCAGCATTTT. This gives the protein CASSLRTGRPQHF.

V is TRBV25-1 and J is TRBJ1-6; D is perhaps TRBD1 (5 bases). The CDR3 loop spans 14 amino acids. Trimming shortened V by 7 bases and J by 9 bases, and 16 bases separated the two germline ends. CDR1 and CDR2 from the germline V gene are MGHDK and SYGVNS. CDR3: CASKGLQESSPLHF. Written as DNA, the CDR3 is TGTGCCAGCAAAGGGCTACAGGAATCTTCACCCCTCCACTTT.

In its sample, this clonotype was seen a few times. V and J are TRBV7-2 and TRBJ1-6; 9 bases are a match to TRBD1. The junction had 7 bases not matched to a gene; V was cut back by 5 bases and J by 14 bases. The germline V gene has CDR1 SGHTA and CDR2 FQGNSA. The CDR3 length is 13 residues. The CDR3: CASSLRDRATLHF. CDR3 DNA sequence: TGTGCCAGCAGCCTCAGGGACAGGGCCACCCTCCACTTT.

This clonotype was found a few times. The chain carries TRBV28 and TRBJ2-2; TRBD2 might be the D (6 bases). Trimming took off 1 base at V and 0 bases at J, with 15 bases between the two ends. Germline CDR1 and CDR2: MDHEN and SYDVKM. This CDR3 region has 18 residues. The CDR3 nucleotides are TGTGCCAGCAGTTTATTTAGGAGGGTCAAGACGAACACCGGGGAGCTGTTTTTT. Translating gives CASSLFRRVKTNTGELFF.

This clonotype was recorded a few times. The V call is TRBV27, the J call TRBJ2-7; TRBD2 aligns across 7 bases. V lost 2 bases to trimming and J lost 6 bases; unmatched junction nucleotides: 7. This CDR3 region has 14 residues. CDR1 MNHEY and CDR2 SMNVEV come from the germline V gene (reference sequence). The CDR3 spells CASSLGLAVGEQYF. Here the CDR3 DNA reads TGTGCCAGCAGTTTAGGGCTAGCGGTGGGCGAGCAGTACTTC.

The V and J genes are TRBV7-8 and TRBJ1-1, with D perhaps matching TRBD1 (5 bases). CDR3 size: 14 residues. Germline V CDR1 and CDR2: SGHVS, FQNEAQ. With 5 bases removed from V and 1 base from J, the gap between germline ends came to 11 bases. The CDR3 sequence is CASSNRPENTEAFF. CDR3 bases: TGTGCCAGCAGCAACAGGCCGGAGAACACTGAAGCTTTCTTT.

This clonotype has a handful of counts. The chain couples TRBV7-8 to TRBJ2-3; 8 bases line up with TRBD2. V dropped 7 bases and J dropped 3; count of bases not matched to a gene: 6. CDR1 and CDR2 (germline): SGHVS, FQNEAQ. The CDR3 spans 14 residues. In DNA form, the CDR3 reads TGTGCCAGCATCCTCGGGAGGGGAACAGATACGCAGTATTTT. Translated, it gives CASILGRGTDTQYF.

There are a few counts of this clonotype. The chain uses TRBV7-9 and TRBJ2-7; D is undetermined. The V and J ends lost 5 bases and 3 bases respectively, with 11 bases between them. Germline CDR1 reads SEHNR; CDR2 reads FQNEAQ (reference sequence). This CDR3 has 13 amino acids. CDR3 in DNA: TGTGCCAGCAGCAACCCGACCCACTACGAGCAGTACTTC. It encodes CASSNPTHYEQYF.

The rearrangement joins TRBV14 to TRBJ2-1, with D unresolved. CDR1 SGHDN and CDR2 FVKESK come from the germline V gene. There are 14 residues in the CDR3. Trimming pared 1 base from V and 4 bases from J, leaving 8 bases between. The CDR3 loop reads CASSQVTVYNEQFF. The CDR3 DNA is TGTGCCAGCAGCCAAGTCACAGTTTACAATGAGCAGTTCTTC.

Only a few counts were recorded for this clonotype. V gene TRBV11-2 combines with J gene TRBJ2-1; 9 nucleotides align to TRBD2. Germline CDR1 is SGHAT and CDR2 is FQNNGV. The CDR3 length is 15 residues. The V gene end was trimmed by 3 bases and the J gene end by 7 bases; junction bases not matched to a gene: 7. CDR3 DNA sequence: TGTGCCAGCAGCTTGTACGGCGGGAGGGATAATGAGCAGTTCTTC. Translating it yields CASSLYGGRDNEQFF.

CDR3 protein: CASSQDWQGDSPLHF. The CDR3 region has the DNA TGTGCCAGCAGCCAAGATTGGCAGGGGGATTCACCCCTCCACTTT. This sequence joins TRBV3-1 and TRBJ1-6; 7 bases agree with TRBD1. Germline V lookup: CDR1 LGHDT, CDR2 YNNKEL (reference sequence). Trimming at V came to 0 bases and at J to 8 bases, leaving 4 bases not matched to a gene. The CDR3 extends over 15 amino acids.

Here the CDR3 DNA reads TGTGCCAGCAGTGTGGCGGGGCCCCCATACAATGAGCAGTTCTTC. Protein: CASSVAGPPYNEQFF. The genes are TRBV6-1 and TRBJ2-1; TRBD2 might be the D (6 bases). The germline gives CDR1 MNHNS, CDR2 SASEGT. The V end was cut by 4 bases, the J end by 4 bases, with 14 bases between. The CDR3 is 15 residues long.

This clonotype was detected only a few times. The gene calls are TRBV18 and TRBJ2-5; TRBD2 aligns across 8 bases. Trimming took 3 bases from V and 3 from J; bases not matched to a gene: 3. Germline values: CDR1 KGHSH, CDR2 LQKENI. The CDR3 sequence is 14 residues long. The CDR3 nucleotides are TGTGCCAGCTCACCCCTTAGCGGGAAAGAGACCCAGTACTTC. Protein: CASSPLSGKETQYF.

The chain couples TRBV6-1 to TRBJ1-2; D not resolved. The CDR3 contains 13 residues. The V gene's germline CDR1 is MNHNS and CDR2 SASEGT. Deletions cut 6 bases from V and 3 bases from J, with 11 bases between. The CDR3 protein is CASRERWYYGYTF. DNA for the CDR3: TGTGCCAGCAGAGAAAGGTGGTACTATGGCTACACCTTC.

This clonotype has just a few counts. The rearrangement joins TRBV7-8 to TRBJ2-7, with D maybe TRBD2 (6 bases). Trimming took off 4 bases at V and 7 bases at J, with 14 bases between the two ends. CDR1 is SGHVS and CDR2 is FQNEAQ in the germline V gene. This CDR3 has 13 amino acids. The CDR3 DNA is TGTGCCAGCAGCTCAGGAAGGGAGGAAGAGCAGTACTTC. Its protein product is CASSSGREEEQYF.

The gene calls are TRBV12-3 or TRBV12-4 and TRBJ1-1, with 7 nucleotides matching TRBD1. CDR3 length: 15 residues. J was trimmed by 12 bases and V by 5 bases; bases with no gene match: 18. This CDR3 is CASSPSWFTDRPTFF. CDR3 coding DNA: TGTGCCAGCAGTCCTTCATGGTTTACGGACAGGCCGACTTTCTTT.